The next 25 T cell receptor beta chains were all read from a single sample in a study of OX40 agonist ivuxolimab in advanced cancers. This table comes from immunoSEQ multiplex PCR, and its TCRdb copy is limited to in-frame clones, with some not included. Seen here are fewer than 85,000 clones, 70% to 90% observed once, and the top ten hold approximately 9.9%. Sequenced here: CD4+ or CD8+ T cells sorted from blood, sampled in a trial of the OX40 agonist ivuxolimab. The receptors come from an adult with an advanced solid tumor such as melanoma, head and neck, liver or kidney cancer.

CDR3 sequence: CASSLNRNGYTF. The CDR3 nucleotides are TGCGCCAGCAGCCTAAACAGGAATGGCTACACCTTC. J is TRBJ1-2 and V is TRBV5-1, with a tentative D call TRBD1 (5 bases). Looked up from germline, CDR1 is SGHRS and CDR2 is YFSETQ. The CDR3 runs to 12 residues. The V end lost 4 bases, the J end lost 6 bases, and 10 bases lay between the germline ends. The whole variable domain, filled in from reference TRBV5-1 and TRBJ1-2, reads KAGVTQTPRYLIKTRGQQVTLSCSPISGHRSVSWYQQTPGQGLQFLFEYFSETQRNKGNFPGRFSGRQFSNSRSEMNVSTLELGDSALYLCASSLNRNGYTFGSGTRLTVV.

This chain uses TRBV7-9 with TRBJ2-1; D call uncertain. The CDR3 is 14 residues long. Germline CDR1 and CDR2: SEHNR and FQNEAQ (reference sequence). Deletions cut 1 base from V and 7 bases from J, with 11 bases between. CDR3 loop: CASSLVGFPNEQFF. DNA for the CDR3: TGTGCCAGCAGCTTAGTAGGGTTCCCTAATGAGCAGTTCTTC.

The J gene is TRBJ2-7, the V gene TRBV4-1; 9 nucleotides align to TRBD2. The CDR3 is 14 residues long. The V and J ends lost 3 bases and 3 bases, in that order; junction bases with no gene match: 3. The germline gives CDR1 MGHRA, CDR2 YSYEKL. The CDR3 here is CASSHATSGYEQYF. CDR3 nucleotides: TGCGCCAGCAGCCACGCGACTAGCGGCTACGAGCAGTACTTC.

The chain links TRBV7-6 to TRBJ2-1, with 14 positions matching TRBD2. CDR1 is SGHVS and CDR2 is FNYEAQ in the germline V gene. The CDR3 totals 16 residues. V was clipped by 4 bases and J by 5 bases; unmatched bases: 4. The CDR3 region is CASSSRLAGGNNEQFF. CDR3 DNA: TGTGCCAGCAGCTCGCGACTAGCGGGGGGGAACAATGAGCAGTTCTTC.

The rearrangement joins TRBV5-6 to TRBJ2-5; possibly TRBD1 for D (5 bases). Germline V CDR1 and CDR2: SGHDT, YYEEEE. Trimming removed 0 bases from V and 5 bases from J, with 8 bases in between. This CDR3 has 13 amino acids. CDR3 bases: TGTGCCAGCAGCTTGGCAGGGTACGAGACCCAGTACTTC. Encoded protein: CASSLAGYETQYF.

V is TRBV5-1 and J is TRBJ2-7; D perhaps matches TRBD2 (6 bases). The germline CDR1 and CDR2 sequences are SGHRS and YFSETQ. This CDR3 is 15 amino acids long. V was trimmed by 0 bases and J by 1 base, leaving 11 bases between them. The CDR3 loop is CASSLVGGISYEQYF. The CDR3 bases are TGCGCCAGCAGCTTGGTGGGGGGAATATCCTACGAGCAGTACTTC.

J is TRBJ2-1 and V is TRBV6-4; 11 bases fit TRBD2. The CDR3 covers 15 residues. Germline CDR1 is MRHNA and CDR2 is SNTAGT. V trimming: 5 bases; J trimming: 4 bases; junction bases outside the gene matches: 4. The CDR3 protein is CASSLTSGSYNEQFF. CDR3 sequence (DNA): TGTGCCAGCAGTTTAACTAGCGGGAGTTACAATGAGCAGTTCTTC.

V is TRBV13 and J is TRBJ2-3; D possibly uses TRBD1 or TRBD2 (5 bases each). The germline V gene has CDR1 PRHDT and CDR2 FYEKMQ (reference sequence). The V end lost 1 base, the J end lost 1 base, and 12 bases lay between the germline ends. This CDR3 comprises 16 residues. DNA of the CDR3: TGTGCCAGCAGCTTAGTTGGGTTGGGGGGCACAGATACGCAGTATTTT. It encodes CASSLVGLGGTDTQYF.

CDR3 DNA: TGTGCCAGCAGCTCTCTCGACGGGAGCTCCTACAATGAGCAGTTCTTC. It yields the protein CASSSLDGSSYNEQFF. The rearrangement uses TRBV7-9 and TRBJ2-1; D might be TRBD2 (6 bases). Germline values: CDR1 SEHNR, CDR2 FQNEAQ (reference sequence). The CDR3 totals 16 residues. Trimming took 4 bases from V and 0 from J, leaving 13 bases between them.

The chain carries TRBV5-4 and TRBJ2-1, with TRBD2 matching 8 bases. Looked up from germline, CDR1 is SGHNT and CDR2 is YYREEE (reference sequence). V gave up 3 bases and J gave up 6 bases; unmatched junction bases: 2. The CDR3 is made up of 13 amino acids. The CDR3 protein is CASSSLAGNEQFF. CDR3 nucleotide sequence: TGTGCCAGCAGCTCCCTAGCGGGCAATGAGCAGTTCTTC.

The V and J genes are TRBV9 and TRBJ2-5; TRBD1 matches 11 bases. Germline lookup yields CDR1 SGDLS and CDR2 YYNGEE. This CDR3 comprises 15 residues. The V segment lost 0 bases and the J segment 7 bases; nucleotides outside the gene matches: 5. The CDR3 nucleotides are TGTGCCAGCAGCGTAGGCGGGACAGGGGGGGGGACCCAGTACTTC. Its translation: CASSVGGTGGGTQYF.

J is TRBJ1-1 and V is TRBV19; D not resolved. The CDR3 has 13 amino acids. The V and J ends lost 3 bases and 5 bases respectively, with 10 bases between them. Germline V gene sequence: CDR1 LNHDA, CDR2 SQIVND (reference sequence). This CDR3 reads CASSINGLTEAFF. CDR3 DNA sequence: TGTGCCAGTAGTATCAACGGATTGACTGAAGCTTTCTTT. The full variable domain, with the rest looked up from reference TRBV19 and TRBJ1-1, is DGGITQSPKYLFRKEGQNVTLSCEQNLNHDAMYWYRQDPGQGLRLIYYSQIVNDFQKGDIAEGYSVSREKKESFPLTVTSAQKNPTAFYLCASSINGLTEAFFGQGTRLTVV.

The table lists this clone with a count of one. The J gene is TRBJ2-1, the V gene TRBV6-1; D may be TRBD1 (6 bases). The ends were cut back, 7 bases at V and 7 bases at J, with 20 bases in the middle. Germline assignment: CDR1 MNHNS and CDR2 SASEGT. The CDR3 runs 15 residues. CDR3 sequence: CASNRGGGTQNEQFF. In DNA, the CDR3 is TGTGCCAGCAACCGAGGGGGTGGCACACAGAATGAGCAGTTCTTC.

The chain employs TRBV5-5 and TRBJ2-7; TRBD1 is a possible D gene (5 bases). The V gene's germline CDR1 is SGHKS and CDR2 YYEKEE (reference sequence). The CDR3 extends over 14 amino acids. V lost 1 base and J 1 base, leaving 9 bases between the germline ends. For the CDR3, the DNA is TGTGCCAGCAGCTTGTCCACAGGTTCCTACGAGCAGTACTTC. It specifies CASSLSTGSYEQYF.

CDR3 region: CASLDFGDTGELFF. In DNA form, the CDR3 reads TGTGCCAGCTTAGACTTTGGGGACACCGGGGAGCTGTTTTTT. The rearrangement joins TRBV2 to TRBJ2-2, with unresolved D. In germline, CDR1 is SNHLY, CDR2 FYNNEI. V was shortened by 8 bases and J by 3 bases, with 13 bases between the two germline ends. The CDR3 sequence is 14 residues long.

The genes are TRBV7-9 and TRBJ2-1; 11 bases are shared with TRBD2. Germline V lookup: CDR1 SEHNR, CDR2 FQNEAQ (reference sequence). This CDR3 has 15 residues. J gave up 6 bases and V 5 bases, and 6 bases lay outside the gene matches. The CDR3 nucleotides read TGTGCCAGCAGCCCTTTAGCGGGGGGGCGCAATGAGCAGTTCTTC. Amino acid sequence: CASSPLAGGRNEQFF.

The chain recombines TRBV11-2 with TRBJ2-3; TRBD1 is a possible D gene (5 bases). V shed 5 bases and J shed 2 bases, with 14 bases lying between them. This CDR3 region has 15 residues. The germline V gene encodes CDR1 SGHAT and CDR2 FQNNGV. CDR3 region: CASSARQGDTDTQYF. The DNA of the CDR3 is TGTGCCAGCAGCGCACGGCAGGGCGACACAGATACGCAGTATTTT.

The J gene is TRBJ2-1, the V gene TRBV6-1, with 7 positions matching TRBD1. The germline V gene has CDR1 MNHNS and CDR2 SASEGT. The CDR3 spans 13 residues. V shed 8 bases, J shed 7 bases, and the junction held 8 bases outside the gene matches. The CDR3 region is CASRDRVGNEQFF. CDR3 nucleotides: TGTGCCAGCCGAGACAGGGTGGGTAATGAGCAGTTCTTC.

The chain has TRBV29-1 and TRBJ1-4, with D unresolved. The CDR3 totals 17 residues. Germline CDR1 and CDR2: SQVTM and ANQGSEA. V was shortened by 5 bases and J by 4 bases, with 23 bases between the two germline ends. Here the CDR3 reads CSVLSVQDDGINEKLFF. CDR3 nucleotide sequence: TGCAGCGTTCTTTCGGTGCAGGACGACGGCATTAATGAAAAACTGTTTTTT.

The CDR3 region is CASRNQANTEAFF. The CDR3, as DNA: TGTGCCAGCAGGAACCAAGCGAACACTGAAGCTTTCTTT. The chain is built from TRBV27 and TRBJ1-1, with D unclear. The CDR3 sequence is 13 residues long. V was pared by 6 bases and J by 1 base, with 9 bases between. Germline V gene sequence: CDR1 MNHEY, CDR2 SMNVEV (reference sequence).

This chain links TRBV27 with TRBJ2-2; TRBD2 is a possible D gene (6 bases). CDR3 length equals 15 residues. V was clipped by 1 base and J by 7 bases, with 13 bases between them. Germline CDR1 and CDR2: MNHEY and SMNVEV (reference sequence). In nucleotides, the CDR3 is TGTGCCAGCAGTTTATTTAGGAGGGCAGTCGGGGAGCTGTTTTTT. Its translation is CASSLFRRAVGELFF.

This clone has more than one count but fewer than ten. The chain has TRBV2 and TRBJ2-3; D assignment may be TRBD1 or TRBD2 (6 bases each). Germline CDR1 and CDR2: SNHLY and FYNNEI. Trimming cost V 8 bases and J 5 bases, with 14 bases left between them. The CDR3 length is 13 residues. Here the CDR3 DNA reads TGTGCCAGCGTAGGTAGGGGGGAAGATACGCAGTATTTT. Translated: CASVGRGEDTQYF.

The rearrangement uses TRBV11-2 and TRBJ1-1, with 8 positions matching TRBD1. CDR1 is SGHAT and CDR2 is FQNNGV in the germline V gene. The CDR3 covers 13 residues. J was trimmed by 7 bases and V by 5 bases; bases with no gene match: 6. The chain's CDR3 is CASSQTGVLEAFF. The CDR3 DNA follows: TGTGCCAGCAGCCAGACAGGGGTTCTTGAAGCTTTCTTT.

The chain combines TRBV2 with TRBJ1-1, with 9 bases that match TRBD1. The CDR3 loop spans 16 amino acids. The V gene's germline CDR1 is SNHLY and CDR2 FYNNEI. Trimming removed 6 bases from V and 0 bases from J; junction bases left unmatched: 8. Here the CDR3 reads CASRFRTGEMNTEAFF. CDR3 DNA sequence: TGTGCCAGCAGATTTCGGACAGGGGAAATGAACACTGAAGCTTTCTTT.

The chain couples TRBV6-5 to TRBJ2-7; D might be TRBD1 (5 bases). V was clipped by 5 bases and J by 4 bases, with 6 bases between them. This CDR3 comprises 11 residues. From germline, CDR1 is MNHEY and CDR2 SVGAGI. The CDR3, as DNA: TGTGCCAGCAGTGGGGCTTACGAGCAGTACTTC. This encodes CASSGAYEQYF.